A single sample is the source of the 20 T cell receptor beta chains below, sequenced in a study of technical replicates of blood from a handful of donors. Here immunoSEQ multiplex PCR was the method, and the copy in TCRdb shows in-frame clones only, minus some. This table holds under 70,000 clones, roughly nine tenths found once. Sequencing was carried out using T cells isolated from PBMCs. These receptor sequences come from a human donor in good health.

In its sample, this clone was seen a few times. CDR3 region: CASSQDPGLAATDTQYF. CDR3 DNA: TGCGCCAGCAGCCAAGATCCCGGACTAGCGGCCACAGATACGCAGTATTTT. The chain combines TRBV4-3 with TRBJ2-3, with TRBD2 identical over 10 bases. The J segment lost 2 bases and the V segment lost 0 bases, leaving 5 bases of the junction unmatched. CDR1 is LGHNA and CDR2 is YSLEER in the germline V gene. This CDR3 contains 17 residues.

The chain is built from TRBV9 and TRBJ1-5; weak D call: TRBD1 (6 bases). The CDR3 is 13 residues long. Germline V gene sequence: CDR1 SGDLS, CDR2 YYNGEE. Trimming cost V 4 bases and J 4 bases, with 9 bases left between them. CDR3 DNA sequence: TGTGCCAGCAGCCTAAGGGGGAATCAGCCCCAGCATTTT. Translating it yields CASSLRGNQPQHF.

V usage is TRBV6-4 and J usage is TRBJ2-2; tentatively, D is TRBD2 (5 bases). Germline loops: CDR1 MRHNA, CDR2 SNTAGT. The V and J ends lost 0 bases and 1 base respectively, with 9 bases between them. This CDR3 region has 16 residues. CDR3 sequence (DNA): TGTGCCAGCAGTGACTCGAGCGGAGAGAACACCGGGGAGCTGTTTTTT. This translates into CASSDSSGENTGELFF.

This rearrangement joins TRBV5-1 to TRBJ2-7; the match to TRBD1 covers 7 bases. V shed 3 bases and J 2 bases; nucleotides not matched to a gene: 5. The CDR3 runs to 14 residues. CDR1 SGHRS and CDR2 YFSETQ come from the germline V gene. For the CDR3, the DNA is TGCGCCAGCAGCTCCCCGACAGGGACCTACGAGCAGTACTTC. This codes for CASSSPTGTYEQYF. Full variable domain (rest looked up from reference TRBV5-1 and TRBJ2-7): KAGVTQTPRYLIKTRGQQVTLSCSPISGHRSVSWYQQTPGQGLQFLFEYFSETQRNKGNFPGRFSGRQFSNSRSEMNVSTLELGDSALYLCASSSPTGTYEQYFGPGTRLTVT.

The chain couples TRBV29-1 to TRBJ1-2, with D hard to call. The length of the CDR3 is 11 residues. The germline V gene encodes CDR1 SQVTM and CDR2 ANQGSEA. The ends were cut back, 5 bases at V and 6 bases at J, with 10 bases in the middle. CDR3: CSVLEGNGYTF. The CDR3, as DNA: TGCAGCGTTCTAGAAGGAAATGGCTACACCTTC.

The rearrangement joins TRBV10-1 to TRBJ2-1; 13 positions agree with TRBD2. Germline trimming cut 4 bases from V and 5 bases from J; bases unmatched to any gene: 5. Germline V gene lookup returns CDR1 WNHNN and CDR2 SYGVQD (reference sequence). The CDR3 has 16 amino acids. The CDR3 loop is CASSVNGLAGDNEQFF. The CDR3 nucleotides read TGCGCCAGCAGTGTTAACGGACTAGCGGGGGACAATGAGCAGTTCTTC.

The CDR3 nucleotides read TGTGCTAGTGCCAAAGGGGGACTAGCGGGAGGGGGCAATGAGCAGTTCTTC. Protein sequence: CASAKGGLAGGGNEQFF. The chain links TRBV12-5 to TRBJ2-1; 16 bases are shared with TRBD2. Germline lookup yields CDR1 LGHNT and CDR2 FRNRAP. The CDR3 is made up of 17 amino acids. V gave up 7 bases and J gave up 6 bases; unmatched junction bases: 9.

The CDR3 reads CASSIQGNPNQPQHF. The CDR3 region has the DNA TGTGCCAGTAGTATACAGGGAAACCCCAATCAGCCCCAGCATTTT. The V call is TRBV19, the J call TRBJ1-5; D possibly corresponds to TRBD1 (5 bases). V lost 2 bases to trimming and J lost 3 bases, with 11 bases between them. Germline CDR1 LNHDA, CDR2 SQIVND (reference sequence). This CDR3 has 15 residues. Full variable domain (remainder filled in from reference TRBV19 and TRBJ1-5): DGGITQSPKYLFRKEGQNVTLSCEQNLNHDAMYWYRQDPGQGLRLIYYSQIVNDFQKGDIAEGYSVSREKKESFPLTVTSAQKNPTAFYLCASSIQGNPNQPQHFGDGTRLSIL.

The chain is built from TRBV4-1 and TRBJ2-7; 13 nucleotides agree with TRBD2. From germline, CDR1 is MGHRA and CDR2 YSYEKL. The CDR3 runs 17 residues. Unmatched junction bases numbered 8, after V lost 1 base and J lost 5 bases. The CDR3 reads CASSQALAGGPVDEQYF. In nucleotides, the CDR3 is TGCGCCAGCAGCCAAGCACTAGCGGGAGGGCCTGTAGACGAGCAGTACTTC.

This chain joins TRBV10-1 and TRBJ2-3; possible D gene TRBD2, 6 bases. CDR3 length: 16 amino acids. Trimming took 2 bases from V and 0 from J, leaving 12 bases between them. Per germline, CDR1 WNHNN and CDR2 SYGVQD (reference sequence). DNA for the CDR3: TGCGCCAGCAGTGAGACACCGGGACTGAGCACAGATACGCAGTATTTT. This translates into CASSETPGLSTDTQYF.

This clone was seen only a few times. V is TRBV2 and J is TRBJ2-7; 12 bases agree with TRBD2. The length of the CDR3 is 15 residues. Germline-derived CDR1 and CDR2 are SNHLY and FYNNEI. Trimming removed 7 bases from V and 3 bases from J; junction bases left unmatched: 7. CDR3 sequence reads: CASKVTSGSFYEQYF. DNA of the CDR3: TGTGCCAGCAAAGTGACTAGCGGGAGTTTCTACGAGCAGTACTTC.

The chain has TRBV19 and TRBJ2-7, with 9 bases aligning to TRBD1. The germline CDR1 and CDR2 sequences are LNHDA and SQIVND (reference sequence). The ends lost 2 bases at V and 5 bases at J; junction bases unmatched: 1. The CDR3 extends over 13 amino acids. The CDR3 DNA follows: TGTGCCAGTAGTATAACAGGGGGCCACGAGCAGTACTTC. Its protein is CASSITGGHEQYF. Using reference TRBV19 and TRBJ2-7 for the parts outside the CDR3, the full variable domain is DGGITQSPKYLFRKEGQNVTLSCEQNLNHDAMYWYRQDPGQGLRLIYYSQIVNDFQKGDIAEGYSVSREKKESFPLTVTSAQKNPTAFYLCASSITGGHEQYFGPGTRLTVT.

This chain joins TRBV20-1 and TRBJ2-1; weak D call: TRBD2 (6 bases). This CDR3 has 10 amino acids. With 8 bases removed from V and 9 bases from J, the gap between germline ends came to 11 bases. Looked up from germline, CDR1 is DFQATT and CDR2 is SNEGSKA (reference sequence). The CDR3 coding sequence is TGCAGTCGGGAGTTTGGTGAGCAGTTCTTC. This encodes CSREFGEQFF.

The gene calls are TRBV5-5 and TRBJ2-3; unclear D gene. CDR3 length: 13 residues. Trimming took 2 bases from V and 6 from J, leaving 10 bases between them. Germline CDR1 and CDR2: SGHKS and YYEKEE (reference sequence). In DNA form, the CDR3 reads TGTGCCAGCAGCTTAGTTCCCCGGGATACGCAGTATTTT. Its translation is CASSLVPRDTQYF.

The chain carries TRBV7-9 and TRBJ1-2, with a tentative D call TRBD1 (6 bases). The CDR3 totals 16 residues. Germline CDR1 reads SEHNR; CDR2 reads FQNEAQ (reference sequence). V was shortened by 5 bases and J by 5 bases, with 21 bases between the two germline ends. CDR3 sequence: CASSTPGEGGTYGYTF. CDR3 nucleotides: TGTGCCAGCAGCACGCCGGGGGAGGGGGGAACTTATGGCTACACCTTC.

This rearrangement joins TRBV27 to TRBJ1-1, with 8 bases lining up with TRBD1. Germline loops: CDR1 MNHEY, CDR2 SMNVEV (reference sequence). V lost 2 bases and J lost 6; bases outside the gene matches: 2. The CDR3 is made up of 13 amino acids. The CDR3 nucleotides are TGTGCCAGCAGTTTACAGGGGGCCGCTGAAGCTTTCTTT. This codes for CASSLQGAAEAFF.

The J gene is TRBJ1-5, the V gene TRBV2; weak D call: TRBD1 (6 bases). Germline V gives CDR1 SNHLY, CDR2 FYNNEI. V was trimmed by 3 bases and J by 7 bases, leaving 13 bases between them. The CDR3 contains 14 residues. For the CDR3, the DNA is TGTGCCAGCAGTGAGGAACAGGGCGTGCAGCCCCAGCATTTT. It yields the protein CASSEEQGVQPQHF.

CDR3 sequence (DNA): TGTGCCAGCAGCTTACCAGGACAGGGTATCAACGAGCAGTACTTC. Translation: CASSLPGQGINEQYF. The V gene is TRBV7-2, the J gene TRBJ2-7; 8 bases line up with TRBD1. There are 15 residues in the CDR3. Trimming cost V 2 bases and J 5 bases; bases outside gene matches: 8. CDR1 and CDR2 from the germline V gene are SGHTA and FQGNSA.

The genes are TRBV7-3 and TRBJ2-1, with a weak D call TRBD1 (6 bases). CDR1 is SGHTA and CDR2 is FQGTGA in the germline V gene. The germline V and J ends were trimmed by 5 bases and 2 bases, with 13 bases remaining between them. The CDR3 runs to 15 residues. The CDR3 DNA is TGTGCCAGCAGCCCCGGGACACCGACCTACAATGAGCAGTTCTTC. It translates to CASSPGTPTYNEQFF.

This chain uses TRBV5-1 with TRBJ1-2, with TRBD1 matching over 7 bases. The trim removed 0 bases at V and 8 bases at J, leaving 10 bases unmatched. Germline V gene lookup returns CDR1 SGHRS and CDR2 YFSETQ. This CDR3 region has 15 residues. The CDR3 sequence is CASSLDRDSWGGYTF. The CDR3 DNA reads as TGCGCCAGCAGCTTGGACCGGGACAGCTGGGGGGGCTACACCTTC.